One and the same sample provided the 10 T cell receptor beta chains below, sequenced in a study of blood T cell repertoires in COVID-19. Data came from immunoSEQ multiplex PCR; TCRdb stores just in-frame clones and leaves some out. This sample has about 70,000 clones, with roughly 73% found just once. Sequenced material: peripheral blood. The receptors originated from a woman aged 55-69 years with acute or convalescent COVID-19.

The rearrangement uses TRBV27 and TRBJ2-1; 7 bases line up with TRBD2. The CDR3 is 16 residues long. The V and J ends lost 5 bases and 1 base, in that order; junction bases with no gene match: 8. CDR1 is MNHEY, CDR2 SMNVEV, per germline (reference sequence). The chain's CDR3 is CASSPRPSGSYNEQFF. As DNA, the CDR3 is TGTGCCAGCAGTCCCCGCCCTAGCGGTTCCTACAATGAGCAGTTCTTC.

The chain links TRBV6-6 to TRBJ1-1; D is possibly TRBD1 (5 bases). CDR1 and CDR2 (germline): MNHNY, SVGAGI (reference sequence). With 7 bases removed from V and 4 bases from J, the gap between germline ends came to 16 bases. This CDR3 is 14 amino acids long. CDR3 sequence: CASTYTGGTTEAFF. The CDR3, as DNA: TGTGCCAGCACCTATACCGGGGGGACCACTGAAGCTTTCTTT.

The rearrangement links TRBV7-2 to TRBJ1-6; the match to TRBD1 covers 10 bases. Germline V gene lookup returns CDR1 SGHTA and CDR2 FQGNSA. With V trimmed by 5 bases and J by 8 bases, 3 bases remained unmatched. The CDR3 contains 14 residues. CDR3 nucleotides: TGTGCCAGCAGCATCGGGACAGGGGATTCACCCCTCCACTTT. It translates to CASSIGTGDSPLHF.

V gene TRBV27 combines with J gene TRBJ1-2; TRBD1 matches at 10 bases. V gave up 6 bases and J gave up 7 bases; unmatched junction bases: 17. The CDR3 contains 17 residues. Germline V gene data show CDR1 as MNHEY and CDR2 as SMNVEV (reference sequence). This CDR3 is CASRSLGPGQGKGGYTF. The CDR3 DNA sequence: TGTGCCAGCAGATCCCTGGGCCCGGGACAGGGGAAGGGTGGCTACACCTTC.

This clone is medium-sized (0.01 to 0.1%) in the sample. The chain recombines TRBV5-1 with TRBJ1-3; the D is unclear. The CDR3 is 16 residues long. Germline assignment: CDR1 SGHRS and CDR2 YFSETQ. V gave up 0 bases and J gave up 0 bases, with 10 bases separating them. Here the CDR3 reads CASSLASSGSGNTIYF. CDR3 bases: TGCGCCAGCAGCTTGGCCTCTTCAGGCTCTGGAAACACCATATATTTT.

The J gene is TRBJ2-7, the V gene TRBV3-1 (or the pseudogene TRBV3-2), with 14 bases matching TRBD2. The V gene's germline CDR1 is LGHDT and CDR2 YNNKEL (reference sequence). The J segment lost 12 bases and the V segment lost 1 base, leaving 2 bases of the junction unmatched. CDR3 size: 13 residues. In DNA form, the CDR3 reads TGTGCCAGCAGCCAAGGACTAGCGGGGGGGGCGTACTTC. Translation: CASSQGLAGGAYF.

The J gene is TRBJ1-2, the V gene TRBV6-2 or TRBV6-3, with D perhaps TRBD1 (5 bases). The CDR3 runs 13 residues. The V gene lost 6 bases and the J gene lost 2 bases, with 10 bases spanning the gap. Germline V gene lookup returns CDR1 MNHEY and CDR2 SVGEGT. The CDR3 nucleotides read TGTGCCAGCAGCCGAGCAGGGAACTATGGCTACACCTTC. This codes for CASSRAGNYGYTF.

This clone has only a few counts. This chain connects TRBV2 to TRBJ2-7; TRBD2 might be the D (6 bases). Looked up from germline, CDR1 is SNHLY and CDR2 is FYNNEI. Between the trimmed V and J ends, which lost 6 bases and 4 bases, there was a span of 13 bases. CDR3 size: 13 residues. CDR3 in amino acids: CASSGTGGYEQYF. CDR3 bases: TGTGCCAGCAGCGGGACTGGCGGGTACGAGCAGTACTTC.

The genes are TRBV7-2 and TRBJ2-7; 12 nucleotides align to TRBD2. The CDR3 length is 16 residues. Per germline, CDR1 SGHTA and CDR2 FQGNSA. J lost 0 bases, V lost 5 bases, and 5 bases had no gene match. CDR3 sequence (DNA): TGTGCCAGCAGCCGGACTAGCGGGGATAGCTCCTACGAGCAGTACTTC. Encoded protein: CASSRTSGDSSYEQYF.

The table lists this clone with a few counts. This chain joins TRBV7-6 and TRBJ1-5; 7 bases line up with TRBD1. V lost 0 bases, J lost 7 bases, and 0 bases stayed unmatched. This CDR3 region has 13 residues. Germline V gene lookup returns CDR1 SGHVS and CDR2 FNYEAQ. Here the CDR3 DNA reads TGTGCCAGCAGCTTAGCGACAGGGCAGCCCCAGCATTTT. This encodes CASSLATGQPQHF.